The 11 T cell receptor beta chains below all came from one sample that was sequenced in a study of PD-1 blockade in classical Hodgkin lymphoma. Some clones are missing from TCRdb's copy, which holds only in-frame ones; the method was immunoSEQ multiplex PCR. The sample lists around 50,000 clones, around 93% occurring once. Exposure to brentuximab vedotin varied, and each patient had relapsed following autologous stem cell transplantation. The material sequenced was peripheral blood mononuclear cells (PBMCs), taken before the second cycle of nivolumab. These receptors originate from a human donor with classical Hodgkin lymphoma.

V and J are TRBV5-1 and TRBJ1-1; the match to TRBD1 covers 12 bases. V lost 3 bases to trimming and J lost 10 bases; unmatched junction nucleotides: 7. The CDR3 has 14 amino acids. Germline V gene lookup returns CDR1 SGHRS and CDR2 YFSETQ. CDR3 region: CASSWMGDRGRAFF. The CDR3 DNA reads as TGCGCCAGCAGCTGGATGGGGGACAGGGGGCGAGCTTTCTTT.

V and J are TRBV30 and TRBJ2-2; possibly TRBD1 for D (5 bases). The germline V and J ends were trimmed by 3 bases and 2 bases, with 13 bases remaining between them. CDR3 length: 15 residues. The V gene's germline CDR1 is GTSNPN and CDR2 SVGIG (reference sequence). CDR3 coding DNA: TGTGCCTGGAGGAGGAAGGGGATTAACACCGGGGAGCTGTTTTTT. Protein sequence: CAWRRKGINTGELFF.

The chain employs TRBV19 and TRBJ2-7; 7 nucleotides match TRBD1. Germline V lookup: CDR1 LNHDA, CDR2 SQIVND (reference sequence). The trim removed 2 bases at V and 5 bases at J, leaving 3 bases unmatched. The length of the CDR3 is 13 residues. CDR3 sequence: CASSIRQGDEQYF. The CDR3 DNA is TGTGCCAGTAGTATAAGACAGGGTGACGAGCAGTACTTC.

This clone appeared a single time. The genes are TRBV29-1 and TRBJ2-1; 9 bases match TRBD1. This CDR3 has 17 amino acids. J was trimmed by 2 bases and V by 7 bases; bases with no gene match: 15. Germline CDR1 and CDR2: SQVTM and ANQGSEA. The CDR3 DNA reads as TGCAGCGCCAGCCGACCTACAGGGGGCAAGACCTACAATGAGCAGTTCTTC. Translation gives CSASRPTGGKTYNEQFF.

The chain employs TRBV7-8 and TRBJ1-1; no clear D gene. Germline V gene sequence: CDR1 SGHVS, CDR2 FQNEAQ. This CDR3 has 12 amino acids. The V end lost 5 bases, the J end lost 3 bases, and 7 bases lay between the germline ends. Here the CDR3 DNA reads TGTGCCAGCAGCCTTGAGGACACTGAAGCTTTCTTT. Amino acids: CASSLEDTEAFF.

The CDR3: CASSPRTSSGVTDTQYF. As DNA, the CDR3 is TGTGCCAGCAGCCCGCGTACGTCTAGCGGGGTTACAGATACGCAGTATTTT. This chain links TRBV9 with TRBJ2-3; TRBD2 matches 9 bases. CDR1 is SGDLS and CDR2 is YYNGEE in the germline V gene. J was trimmed by 3 bases and V by 4 bases; bases with no gene match: 12. The CDR3 consists of 17 residues.

V gene TRBV29-1 combines with J gene TRBJ2-7; D unclear. Germline values: CDR1 SQVTM, CDR2 ANQGSEA. The CDR3 contains 11 residues. V dropped 0 bases and J dropped 3 bases, with 3 bases sitting between them. CDR3 residues: CSVEELYEQYF. The CDR3 nucleotides are TGCAGCGTTGAAGAACTCTACGAGCAGTACTTC.

The chain carries TRBV4-1 and TRBJ1-1, with D possibly matching TRBD1 (5 bases). The germline V and J ends were trimmed by 3 bases and 1 base, with 12 bases remaining between them. Germline CDR1 and CDR2: MGHRA and YSYEKL. This CDR3 region has 15 residues. This chain's CDR3 is CASSHYTGTNTEAFF. DNA for the CDR3: TGCGCCAGCAGCCATTACACCGGGACGAACACTGAAGCTTTCTTT.

This clone is a singleton in its sample. V and J are TRBV11-2 and TRBJ2-7; 7 nucleotides match TRBD1. The germline CDR1 and CDR2 sequences are SGHAT and FQNNGV. Trimming removed 5 bases from V and 1 base from J; junction bases left unmatched: 5. The CDR3 runs 14 residues. CDR3 protein: CASSGDRVSYEQYF. CDR3 DNA sequence: TGTGCCAGCAGCGGCGACAGGGTTTCCTACGAGCAGTACTTC. Supplemented by reference TRBV11-2 and TRBJ2-7, the full variable domain reads EAGVAQSPRYKIIEKRQSVAFWCNPISGHATLYWYQQILGQGPKLLIQFQNNGVVDDSQLPKDRFSAERLKGVDSTLKIQPAKLEDSAVYLCASSGDRVSYEQYFGPGTRLTVT.

As to this clone: An end of the junction differs from the germline gene, which may be a read error. This sample includes further DNA sequences coding for the same CDR3. The chain couples TRBV27 to TRBJ2-7; maybe TRBD2 (6 bases). The CDR3 totals 15 residues. In germline, CDR1 is MNHEY, CDR2 SMNVEV (reference sequence). DNA for the CDR3: TGTGCCAGCAGGACCTGGGCTAGCGACATCTACGAGCAGTACTTT. Residues: CASRTWASDIYEQYF.

V gene TRBV14 combines with J gene TRBJ2-3; D is possibly TRBD2 (5 bases). CDR1 and CDR2 (germline): SGHDN, FVKESK. CDR3 size: 16 residues. Deletions cut 3 bases from V and 2 bases from J, with 15 bases between. CDR3 bases: TGTGCCAGCAGCCATGGTGGGAGCGCGATCACAGATACGCAGTATTTT. This translates into CASSHGGSAITDTQYF.